The 11 T cell receptor beta chains reported below all come from one sample, sequenced in a study of beta chain features in type 1 diabetes. These TCRs' antigens remain unknown. Study results and limitations: Shorter TCRB CDR3s, moderately but significantly so, were found in Type 1 diabetes patients in all four CD4+ subsets.

Every isolated RNA sample was fully reverse transcribed, so sequencing captured expressed TCRB transcripts. Some clones are missing from TCRdb's copy, which holds only in-frame ones; the method was immunoSEQ multiplex PCR. This table has 45,000 to 60,000 clones, just under 65% appearing once. Sequencing used stem cell memory CD4+ T cells from blood. Receptors were obtained from a woman aged 25 to 39 with type 1 diabetes.

V and J are TRBV7-3 and TRBJ2-3; 13 nucleotides match TRBD2. CDR3 length: 15 residues. The V segment lost 5 bases and the J segment 10 bases; nucleotides outside the gene matches: 9. Per germline, CDR1 SGHTA and CDR2 FQGTGA. This chain's CDR3 is CASSQQGTSGISQYF. As DNA, the CDR3 is TGTGCCAGCAGCCAACAGGGGACTAGCGGGATTTCGCAGTATTTT. The complete variable domain, with remaining parts taken from reference TRBV7-3 and TRBJ2-3, reads GAGVSQTPSNKVTEKGKYVELRCDPISGHTALYWYRQSLGQGPEFLIYFQGTGAADDSGLPNDRFFAVRPEGSVSTLKIQRTERGDSAVYLCASSQQGTSGISQYFGPGTRLTVL.

The genes are TRBV9 and TRBJ2-7; D is undetermined. Germline values: CDR1 SGDLS, CDR2 YYNGEE. With 3 bases removed from V and 3 bases from J, the gap between germline ends came to 19 bases. The CDR3 is 16 residues long. The CDR3 spells CASSAYSPTPYYEQYF. CDR3 coding DNA: TGTGCCAGCAGCGCTTATTCCCCGACACCCTACTACGAGCAGTACTTC.

This clone was seen only a few times. CDR3 loop: CASSIPLAGGFNEQFF. The DNA for the CDR3 is TGTGCCAGTAGTATACCCCTAGCGGGAGGATTCAATGAGCAGTTCTTC. The chain employs TRBV19 and TRBJ2-1, with TRBD2 identical over 11 bases. The germline V gene has CDR1 LNHDA and CDR2 SQIVND (reference sequence). CDR3 length equals 16 residues. The J segment lost 6 bases and the V segment lost 2 bases, leaving 6 bases of the junction unmatched.

The chain links TRBV5-1 to TRBJ2-7, with a tentative D call TRBD2 (6 bases). Germline assignment: CDR1 SGHRS and CDR2 YFSETQ. V lost 0 bases, J lost 0 bases, and 13 bases lay in between. This CDR3 has 16 residues. CDR3 coding DNA: TGCGCCAGCAGCTTGGGGGGGACTTCTAACTCCTACGAGCAGTACTTC. Translated: CASSLGGTSNSYEQYF.

The chain carries TRBV10-3 and TRBJ2-7, with 7 positions matching TRBD2. Losses at the gene ends were 0 bases for V and 3 bases for J; bases not matched to a gene: 2. This CDR3 has 14 amino acids. The germline CDR1 and CDR2 sequences are ENHRY and SYGVKD. The CDR3 loop reads CAISESSGDYEQYF. As DNA, the CDR3 is TGTGCCATCAGTGAGTCGAGCGGGGACTACGAGCAGTACTTC.

J is TRBJ1-1 and V is TRBV5-6; TRBD1 matches 7 bases. This CDR3 is 14 amino acids long. J gave up 4 bases and V 4 bases, and 7 bases lay outside the gene matches. Germline loops: CDR1 SGHDT, CDR2 YYEEEE. The CDR3 protein is CASSTLQGLTEAFF. DNA for the CDR3: TGTGCCAGCAGCACGTTACAGGGGCTCACTGAAGCTTTCTTT.

The chain uses TRBV18 and TRBJ2-7, with 9 bases lining up with TRBD2. The CDR3 has 14 amino acids. Losses at the gene ends were 3 bases for V and 1 base for J; bases not matched to a gene: 1. Germline V gene data show CDR1 as KGHSH and CDR2 as LQKENI. The CDR3 sequence is CASSPSGGSYEQYF. CDR3 coding DNA: TGTGCCAGCTCACCCAGCGGGGGGTCCTACGAGCAGTACTTC.

The V and J genes are TRBV9 and TRBJ2-1; 8 bases map to TRBD2. The CDR3 runs to 16 residues. V was pared by 1 base and J by 5 bases, with 8 bases of the junction left unmatched. CDR1 is SGDLS, CDR2 YYNGEE, per germline. CDR3 sequence: CASSVRGGVTDNEQFF. The CDR3 bases are TGTGCCAGCAGCGTACGGGGGGGAGTAACCGACAATGAGCAGTTCTTC.

This chain connects TRBV5-6 to TRBJ1-2, with 10 bases identical to TRBD1. Unmatched junction bases numbered 5, after V lost 0 bases and J lost 0 bases. The CDR3 contains 17 residues. The germline V gene encodes CDR1 SGHDT and CDR2 YYEEEE. This CDR3 reads CASSLDGTGASNYGYTF. CDR3 nucleotides: TGTGCCAGCAGCTTGGATGGGACAGGGGCTTCTAACTATGGCTACACCTTC.

Regarding this clone: Because it lacks the conserved phenylalanine or tryptophan at the end, this CDR3 is likely a read error. This rearrangement joins TRBV30 to TRBJ1-5; possible D gene TRBD1, 5 bases. V was clipped by 0 bases and J by 7 bases, with 10 bases between them. The germline CDR1 and CDR2 sequences are GTSNPN and SVGIG (reference sequence). This CDR3 has 13 residues. For the CDR3, the DNA is TGTGCCTGGAGTGTACTCGACAGACAGCCCCAGCATCTT. Translation gives CAWSVLDRQPQHL.

V gene TRBV20-1 combines with J gene TRBJ1-5; D is unresolved. Germline assignment: CDR1 DFQATT and CDR2 SNEGSKA (reference sequence). CDR3 length: 11 residues. Trimming pared 7 bases from V and 6 bases from J, leaving 10 bases between. CDR3 region: CSVRNGQPQHF. CDR3 DNA: TGCAGTGTCAGGAATGGTCAGCCCCAGCATTTT.